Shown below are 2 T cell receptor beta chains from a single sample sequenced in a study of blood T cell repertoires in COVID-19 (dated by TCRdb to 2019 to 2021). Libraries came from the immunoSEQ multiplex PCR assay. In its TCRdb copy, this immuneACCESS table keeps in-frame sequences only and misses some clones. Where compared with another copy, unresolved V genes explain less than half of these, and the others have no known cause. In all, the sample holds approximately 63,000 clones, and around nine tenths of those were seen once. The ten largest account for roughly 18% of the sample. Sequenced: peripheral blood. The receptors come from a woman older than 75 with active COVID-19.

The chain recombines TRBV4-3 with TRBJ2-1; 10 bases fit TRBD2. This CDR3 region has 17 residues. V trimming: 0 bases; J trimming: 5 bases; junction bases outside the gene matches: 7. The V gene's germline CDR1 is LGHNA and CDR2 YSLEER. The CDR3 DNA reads TGCGCCAGCAGCCAAGATCGATCACTAGCGGGAAACAATGAGCAGTTCTTC. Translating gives CASSQDRSLAGNNEQFF.

The CDR3 nucleotides read TGTGCCATCAGTGAGCCGGGACAGGGATATGGCTACACCTTC. Translating gives CAISEPGQGYGYTF. The chain carries TRBV10-3 and TRBJ1-2, with 9 bases aligning to TRBD1. Germline V CDR1 and CDR2: ENHRY, SYGVKD. This CDR3 is 14 amino acids long. Trimming at V came to 2 bases and at J to 5 bases, leaving 3 bases not matched to a gene.